This entry is about one T cell receptor (beta chain). Trimming removed 4 bases from V and 4 bases from J; junction bases left unmatched: 10. The CDR3 loop spans 15 amino acids. Per the germline V gene, CDR1 is MGHRA and CDR2 is YSYEKL. As to treatment: some 20 received Ad26.COV2.S at low or high dose, single or two shots; roughly five received placebo; per-sample allocation not given. The study sampled participants on day 63 after the first vaccine or placebo injection. The donor's status was that of an adult aged 18-55 years in Boston. The record originates from a study of Ad26.COV2.S vaccination and SARS-CoV-2 variants. Study context: Donor allocation was to the COV1001 Ad26.COV2.S trial arm. Ad26.COV2.S given intramuscularly, once or twice 56 days apart.

Some clones are missing from TCRdb's copy, which holds only in-frame ones; the method was immunoSEQ multiplex PCR. Of about 400,000 clones listed, around four fifths were seen once; the top ten hold around 7%. This specimen consisted of peripheral blood, obtained in a trial of Ad26.COV2.S vaccine versus placebo. This clonotype originated in a person aged 18-60 years who received the Ad26.COV2.S COVID-19 vaccine or a placebo. The gene calls are TRBV4-1 and TRBJ2-7, with 7 bases that match TRBD1. The CDR3 is CASSRGQVPTYEQYF. Written as DNA, the CDR3 is TGCGCCAGCAGCCGCGGACAGGTCCCAACTTACGAGCAGTACTTC.